One sample yielded the 29 T cell receptor beta chains listed below, sequenced in a study of shared clonotypes between healthy human individuals. Generated by immunoSEQ multiplex PCR, the TCRdb table keeps only in-frame clones and is missing some. The sample contains about 180,000 clones, 90% to 95% of which appear only once. Input material: naive CD4+ T cells sorted from blood. This sample's subset: CD45RA+ positively selected. These receptors were obtained from a woman in her thirties in good health.

This chain joins TRBV18 and TRBJ1-3, with a weak D call TRBD1 (5 bases). V lost 3 bases and J 2 bases, leaving 17 bases between the germline ends. This CDR3 comprises 17 residues. Germline V gene lookup returns CDR1 KGHSH and CDR2 LQKENI. CDR3 coding DNA: TGTGCCAGCTCACCCAACTCCGGGACGATCACTGGAAACACCATATATTTT. It translates to CASSPNSGTITGNTIYF.

V is TRBV5-8 and J is TRBJ2-7; D is uncertain. CDR3 length: 11 amino acids. V lost 1 base and J lost 7, with 6 bases in between. Germline CDR1 reads SGHTS; CDR2 reads YDEGEE. The CDR3 nucleotides read TGTGCCAGCAGCTTGAGGCAGGAGCAGTACTTC. Protein: CASSLRQEQYF.

The chain employs TRBV10-3 and TRBJ1-1, with 7 bases matching TRBD1. J lost 0 bases, V lost 4 bases, and 5 bases had no gene match. CDR3 size: 15 residues. Germline loops: CDR1 ENHRY, CDR2 SYGVKD. CDR3 amino acids: CAISATGQVNTEAFF. CDR3 DNA: TGTGCCATCAGTGCCACAGGACAGGTGAACACTGAAGCTTTCTTT.

The CDR3 region is CASSLSSNQPQHF. CDR3 DNA sequence: TGTGCCAGCAGCTTATCAAGCAATCAGCCCCAGCATTTT. The J gene is TRBJ1-5, the V gene TRBV7-8; D not certain. Germline-derived CDR1 and CDR2 are SGHVS and FQNEAQ. Trimming cost V 2 bases and J 1 base, with 3 bases left between them. This CDR3 comprises 13 residues.

In regard to this clone: Other nucleotide sequences from this sample produce the same CDR3. This chain connects TRBV7-2 to TRBJ2-7, with 11 bases lining up with TRBD2. V lost 5 bases and J lost 4; bases outside the gene matches: 4. Germline CDR1 reads SGHTA; CDR2 reads FQGNSA. The CDR3 contains 14 residues. CDR3 in amino acids: CASSPGLAEYEQYF. CDR3 nucleotides: TGTGCCAGCAGCCCGGGACTAGCGGAATACGAGCAGTACTTC.

V usage is TRBV28 and J usage is TRBJ2-7; 16 bases are shared with TRBD2. Trimming took 5 bases from V and 3 from J; bases not matched to a gene: 7. The CDR3 is 17 amino acids. Germline CDR1 MDHEN, CDR2 SYDVKM. The CDR3 reads CASSTGLAGGPGYEQYF. The CDR3 nucleotides are TGTGCCAGCAGTACGGGACTAGCGGGAGGGCCGGGCTACGAGCAGTACTTC.

The table lists this clone with a few counts. This chain connects TRBV30 to TRBJ1-1; no clear D. CDR3 length: 13 amino acids. V was cut by 4 bases and J by 3 bases, with 12 bases left in between. Germline V CDR1 and CDR2: GTSNPN, SVGIG (reference sequence). In nucleotides, the CDR3 is TGTGCCTGGATCTTAGGAGGGTACACTGAAGCTTTCTTT. It codes for CAWILGGYTEAFF.

The chain couples TRBV6-1 to TRBJ2-7, with D unresolved. V lost 10 bases and J 4 bases, leaving 20 bases between the germline ends. Germline lookup yields CDR1 MNHNS and CDR2 SASEGT. The CDR3 is made up of 14 amino acids. Here the CDR3 reads CATTLQTESYEQYF. CDR3 bases: TGTGCCACCACCCTACAGACGGAGTCTTACGAGCAGTACTTC.

This chain links TRBV7-9 with TRBJ2-3; the D gene is possibly TRBD2 (6 bases). The CDR3 is made up of 16 amino acids. Germline CDR1 and CDR2: SEHNR and FQNEAQ (reference sequence). V was cut by 5 bases and J by 6 bases, with 21 bases left in between. CDR3 loop: CASSQTTSSWSDTQYF. The CDR3 nucleotides are TGTGCCAGCAGCCAGACAACTAGCTCTTGGTCTGATACGCAGTATTTT.

The J gene is TRBJ2-7, the V gene TRBV30; the match to TRBD2 covers 13 bases. The V gene end was trimmed by 1 base and the J gene end by 4 bases; junction bases not matched to a gene: 4. CDR3 length: 15 amino acids. Germline CDR1 and CDR2: GTSNPN and SVGIG (reference sequence). In nucleotides, the CDR3 is TGTGCCTGGAGTGCGGGACTAGCGGGAATGTACGAGCAGTACTTC. Translated, it gives CAWSAGLAGMYEQYF.

The chain couples TRBV5-6 to TRBJ2-5; a possible D gene is TRBD2 (5 bases). V lost 0 bases and J 11 bases, leaving 11 bases between the germline ends. The CDR3 runs to 12 residues. Germline V gene lookup returns CDR1 SGHDT and CDR2 YYEEEE. CDR3 bases: TGTGCCAGCAGCTTGGTCTCCGGGGAGCAGTACTTC. This codes for CASSLVSGEQYF.

The chain joins TRBV28 to TRBJ1-1; unclear D gene. V was shortened by 8 bases and J by 4 bases, with 14 bases between the two germline ends. The CDR3 consists of 13 residues. CDR1 is MDHEN and CDR2 is SYDVKM in the germline V gene. The DNA for the CDR3 is TGTGCCAGCTTAACTTTCGGGAGCACTGAAGCTTTCTTT. Translation: CASLTFGSTEAFF.

The genes are TRBV27 and TRBJ2-7; 7 nucleotides align to TRBD1. The CDR3 sequence is 15 residues long. J lost 2 bases, V lost 4 bases, and 8 bases had no gene match. Germline CDR1 and CDR2: MNHEY and SMNVEV (reference sequence). In DNA form, the CDR3 reads TGTGCCAGCAGTTCGAACGGGGACAGAACCTACGAGCAGTACTTC. Protein sequence: CASSSNGDRTYEQYF.

The chain links TRBV10-3 to TRBJ2-7, with 12 positions matching TRBD2. After removal of 4 bases from V and 2 bases from J, the junction contained 3 bases not matched to a gene. CDR1 and CDR2 from the germline V gene are ENHRY and SYGVKD. The CDR3 is made up of 15 amino acids. The CDR3 loop is CAISGTSGTTYEQYF. As DNA, the CDR3 is TGTGCCATCAGTGGGACTAGCGGGACTACCTACGAGCAGTACTTC.

The rearrangement joins TRBV6-1 to TRBJ2-7; TRBD1 matches 7 bases. V lost 11 bases to trimming and J lost 2 bases; unmatched junction nucleotides: 12. The germline V gene has CDR1 MNHNS and CDR2 SASEGT. The CDR3 length is 14 residues. CDR3 loop: CAASGRDSTYEQYF. The DNA for the CDR3 is TGTGCCGCTTCAGGCCGGGACAGTACCTACGAGCAGTACTTC.

The chain carries TRBV9 and TRBJ2-2; D not certain. This CDR3 region has 18 residues. Germline V gene sequence: CDR1 SGDLS, CDR2 YYNGEE. V shed 0 bases and J shed 6 bases, with 21 bases lying between them. CDR3 DNA: TGTGCCAGCAGCGTAGCCCCAAGTGGCCAAAGATATGCCGGGGAGCTGTTTTTT. Encoded protein: CASSVAPSGQRYAGELFF. Drawing the rest from reference TRBV9 and TRBJ2-2, the complete variable domain is DSGVTQTPKHLITATGQRVTLRCSPRSGDLSVYWYQQSLDQGLQFLIQYYNGEERAKGNILERFSAQQFPDLHSELNLSSLELGDSALYFCASSVAPSGQRYAGELFFGEGSRLTVL.

The V call is TRBV7-3, the J call TRBJ1-5, with D perhaps matching TRBD1 (6 bases). Germline assignment: CDR1 SGHTA and CDR2 FQGTGA. This CDR3 spans 14 amino acids. V was pared by 5 bases and J by 7 bases, with 15 bases between. The CDR3 sequence: CASSTDRNGQPQHF. CDR3 DNA sequence: TGTGCCAGCAGCACCGACAGGAATGGACAGCCCCAGCATTTT.

In DNA, the CDR3 is TGCGCCAGCAGCTTGGAATCAGGGGATCAGGAAGCTTTCTTT. This gives the protein CASSLESGDQEAFF. The chain uses TRBV5-1 and TRBJ1-1, with TRBD1 as a possible D gene (6 bases). This CDR3 has 14 residues. V lost 0 bases and J 8 bases, leaving 14 bases between the germline ends. Germline CDR1 is SGHRS and CDR2 is YFSETQ.

The chain has TRBV27 and TRBJ2-7; 7 nucleotides line up with TRBD1. CDR3 length equals 15 residues. With 5 bases clipped from V and 4 bases from J, the junction kept 11 bases outside the gene matches. Per germline, CDR1 MNHEY and CDR2 SMNVEV (reference sequence). This CDR3 is CASSLRTGSAYEQYF. The CDR3 DNA reads as TGTGCCAGCAGTCTCCGGACAGGATCGGCTTACGAGCAGTACTTC.

The chain carries TRBV6-5 and TRBJ1-5; unclear D gene. The CDR3 covers 13 residues. The ends were cut back, 5 bases at V and 3 bases at J, with 8 bases in the middle. CDR1 and CDR2 (germline): MNHEY, SVGAGI. The CDR3 is CASSAHVNQPQHF. CDR3 in DNA: TGTGCCAGCAGTGCTCATGTCAATCAGCCCCAGCATTTT.

This rearrangement joins TRBV6-6 to TRBJ1-1; D is perhaps TRBD1 (6 bases). Germline V gene data show CDR1 as MNHNY and CDR2 as SVGAGI (reference sequence). The V gene lost 3 bases and the J gene lost 3 bases, with 11 bases spanning the gap. The CDR3 contains 14 residues. The CDR3 DNA is TGTGCCAGCAGTTATGAAGGGGGGGACACTGAAGCTTTCTTT. Amino acid sequence: CASSYEGGDTEAFF.

The chain links TRBV4-1 to TRBJ2-7; 10 bases agree with TRBD2. CDR1 and CDR2 from the germline V gene are MGHRA and YSYEKL. The CDR3 is 14 amino acids. The V segment lost 3 bases and the J segment 5 bases; nucleotides outside the gene matches: 4. CDR3 in DNA: TGCGCCAGCAGCCAGACCGGGACTAGCGACGAGCAGTACTTC. It yields the protein CASSQTGTSDEQYF.

The chain combines TRBV28 with TRBJ2-5; tentative D call: TRBD1 (6 bases). Judging by the DNA end, TRBJ2-7 fits better; the J call may be wrong. The CDR3 has 15 amino acids. In germline, CDR1 is MDHEN, CDR2 SYDVKM. The CDR3 here is CASSRYRDTFYEQYF. In nucleotides, the CDR3 is TGTGCCAGCAGTCGATACAGGGACACCTTCTACGAGCAGTACTTC.

The sample holds one count of this clone. This chain uses TRBV19 with TRBJ1-5; no clear D gene. Germline CDR1 LNHDA, CDR2 SQIVND (reference sequence). The CDR3 is 16 amino acids. Trimming took off 4 bases at V and 7 bases at J, with 20 bases between the two ends. Written as DNA, the CDR3 is TGTGCCAGTAGTAGAGAAAACGGACCCGCTCGGCAGCCCCAGCATTTT. This encodes CASSRENGPARQPQHF.

CDR3 DNA: TGTGCCTGGAGTCTTCGGGAGGGCTACACCTTC. It encodes CAWSLREGYTF. V gene TRBV30 combines with J gene TRBJ1-2, with D hard to call. Deletions cut 2 bases from V and 8 bases from J, with 9 bases between. Germline CDR1 reads GTSNPN; CDR2 reads SVGIG (reference sequence). The CDR3 has 11 residues.

This sequence joins TRBV10-3 and TRBJ2-7; TRBD1 matches 9 bases. The CDR3 has 15 amino acids. V lost 5 bases, J lost 0 bases, and 5 bases stayed unmatched. In germline, CDR1 is ENHRY, CDR2 SYGVKD. CDR3 DNA: TGTGCCATCAGTAAGGGACAGGGTCTCTCCTACGAGCAGTACTTC. This gives the protein CAISKGQGLSYEQYF.

This chain joins TRBV21-1 and TRBJ1-4; TRBD1, the table's D call, lacks a check against the DNA. TRBV21-1 is tagged as a pseudogene. This CDR3 has 15 amino acids. The CDR3 bases are TGTGCCAGCAGCGAGAAGACAGGGGTTGATGAAAAACTGTTTTTT. Translation: CASSEKTGVDEKLFF.

The rearrangement uses TRBV27 and TRBJ2-1; TRBD1 agrees at 8 bases. Trimming removed 5 bases from V and 6 bases from J; junction bases left unmatched: 12. Germline values: CDR1 MNHEY, CDR2 SMNVEV (reference sequence). The CDR3 loop spans 16 amino acids. The CDR3 sequence: CASSRGQGPVGNEQFF. DNA for the CDR3: TGTGCCAGCAGTAGAGGACAGGGACCGGTGGGCAATGAGCAGTTCTTC.

The DNA of the CDR3 is TGTGCCAGCAGTTTATTCGCCGGACCCTACGAGCAGTACTTC. Its translation is CASSLFAGPYEQYF. The chain combines TRBV27 with TRBJ2-7, with D unresolved. The CDR3 consists of 14 residues. Trimming took 1 base from V and 2 from J, leaving 9 bases between them. The germline gives CDR1 MNHEY, CDR2 SMNVEV (reference sequence).